A single sample is the source of the 19 T cell receptor beta chains below, sequenced in a study of blood T cell repertoires in COVID-19. The method was immunoSEQ multiplex PCR; TCRdb's version includes in-frame clones alone and lacks a portion of them. The sample lists about 250,000 clones; 80% to 90% were seen once. Sequencing input: peripheral blood. These receptors all stem from a man aged 25 to 45 with acute or convalescent COVID-19.

The chain has TRBV5-4 and TRBJ1-1; TRBD1 agrees at 10 bases. The CDR3 runs 16 residues. Germline values: CDR1 SGHNT, CDR2 YYREEE (reference sequence). Trimming at V came to 5 bases and at J to 1 base, leaving 8 bases not matched to a gene. The CDR3 coding sequence is TGTGCCAGCAGGCTGGGACAGGGGAACCAGAACACTGAAGCTTTCTTT. Translation gives CASRLGQGNQNTEAFF.

V gene TRBV5-1 combines with J gene TRBJ2-7; 9 bases match TRBD1. The junction had 1 base not matched to a gene; V was cut back by 1 base and J by 5 bases. Germline V CDR1 and CDR2: SGHRS, YFSETQ. The length of the CDR3 is 13 residues. CDR3 coding DNA: TGCGCCAGCAGCTTGCGGACAGGGGACGAGCAGTACTTC. It yields the protein CASSLRTGDEQYF.

V and J are TRBV10-3 and TRBJ1-2; the match to TRBD1 covers 8 bases. The CDR3 length is 12 residues. Trimming took 6 bases from V and 4 from J; bases not matched to a gene: 1. Germline V gene lookup returns CDR1 ENHRY and CDR2 SYGVKD. CDR3 bases: TGTGCCATCAGCGGACAGGGCTATGGCTACACCTTC. Residues: CAISGQGYGYTF.

About this clone itself: Other nucleotide sequences from this sample produce the same CDR3. CDR3 bases: TGTGCCTCTAGGGGGGGAGCCGGGGAGCTGTTTTTT. Translating it yields CASRGGAGELFF. The rearrangement joins TRBV19 to TRBJ2-2, with D possibly TRBD2 on 7 matching bases. The CDR3 runs 12 residues. The germline V gene has CDR1 LNHDA and CDR2 SQIVND (reference sequence). Between the trimmed V and J ends, which lost 11 bases and 6 bases, there was a span of 13 bases.

The rearrangement uses TRBV5-8 and TRBJ1-1, with D unresolved. The CDR3 loop spans 11 amino acids. CDR1 and CDR2 (germline): SGHTS, YDEGEE. The ends were cut back, 0 bases at V and 6 bases at J, with 3 bases in the middle. CDR3 region: CASSLGPEAFF. CDR3 DNA sequence: TGTGCCAGCAGCTTGGGGCCTGAAGCTTTCTTT.

The chain carries TRBV18 and TRBJ1-1, with D perhaps TRBD1 (6 bases). V was cut by 2 bases and J by 6 bases, with 16 bases left in between. CDR1 is KGHSH, CDR2 LQKENI, per germline. The CDR3 loop spans 15 amino acids. The CDR3 here is CASSPKLGGQPEAFF. CDR3 nucleotide sequence: TGTGCCAGCTCACCAAAATTGGGGGGGCAGCCTGAAGCTTTCTTT.

The chain couples TRBV6-1 to TRBJ1-2, with a weak D call TRBD1 (5 bases). The V end lost 0 bases, the J end lost 4 bases, and 12 bases lay between the germline ends. Germline V gene lookup returns CDR1 MNHNS and CDR2 SASEGT. The CDR3 spans 15 residues. The CDR3: CASSEAPTAPYGYTF. The CDR3 coding sequence is TGTGCCAGCAGTGAAGCGCCGACAGCCCCCTATGGCTACACCTTC.

The rearrangement uses TRBV9 and TRBJ1-2; D is perhaps TRBD1 (6 bases). Trimming removed 0 bases at V and 4 bases at J, with 16 bases between. This CDR3 is 16 amino acids long. CDR1 and CDR2 from the germline V gene are SGDLS and YYNGEE. CDR3 nucleotides: TGTGCCAGCAGCGTAGAAGGTGTGGCAGGGGTCTATGGCTACACCTTC. Its translation is CASSVEGVAGVYGYTF.

This clone came up a few times. One end of the junction fails to match germline, which may point to a read error. This rearrangement joins TRBV5-6 to TRBJ2-2; 10 nucleotides line up with TRBD2. Germline CDR1 is SGHDT and CDR2 is YYEEEE. This CDR3 has 18 residues. This CDR3 reads CASSFRTAGGPKTGELFF. CDR3 in DNA: TGTGCCAGCAGCTTTCGAACAGCGGGAGGGCCGAAGACCGGGGAGCTGTTTTTT.

This clone occurred a few times. The rearrangement links TRBV20-1 to TRBJ2-2; 10 nucleotides agree with TRBD2. The ends lost 3 bases at V and 7 bases at J; junction bases unmatched: 8. Germline V gives CDR1 DFQATT, CDR2 SNEGSKA (reference sequence). The CDR3 runs to 15 residues. The CDR3 region has the DNA TGCAGTGCTAGTGCTAGCGGGAGATATGGCGGGGAGCTGTTTTTT. It yields the protein CSASASGRYGGELFF.

The rearrangement links TRBV19 to TRBJ2-1, with 15 bases fitting TRBD2. CDR3 size: 17 residues. V lost 3 bases and J lost 8; bases outside the gene matches: 8. Per the germline V gene, CDR1 is LNHDA and CDR2 is SQIVND (reference sequence). CDR3 coding DNA: TGTGCCAGTAGTATTAGGACTAGCGGGGGGGTTGTGGATGAGCAGTTCTTC. This translates into CASSIRTSGGVVDEQFF.

The chain couples TRBV6-5 to TRBJ1-1; maybe TRBD1 (5 bases). The CDR3 has 15 residues. CDR1 MNHEY and CDR2 SVGAGI come from the germline V gene. V lost 3 bases and J lost 3, with 14 bases in between. The CDR3 coding sequence is TGTGCCAGCAGTTATCACTCCCAGGGTGACACTGAAGCTTTCTTT. It is translated as CASSYHSQGDTEAFF.

The genes are TRBV7-9 and TRBJ2-1, with D possibly being TRBD2 (5 bases). The CDR3 contains 15 residues. Deletions cut 1 base from V and 4 bases from J, with 11 bases between. Per the germline V gene, CDR1 is SEHNR and CDR2 is FQNEAQ (reference sequence). Written as DNA, the CDR3 is TGTGCCAGCAGCTTAGAAGTAGCGAGGTACAATGAGCAGTTCTTC. Its protein is CASSLEVARYNEQFF.

This chain uses TRBV6-5 with TRBJ1-5; 8 bases line up with TRBD1. The germline V gene has CDR1 MNHEY and CDR2 SVGAGI. Trimming took 6 bases from V and 4 from J; bases not matched to a gene: 5. The CDR3 loop spans 14 amino acids. CDR3 residues: CASRGDRPNQPQHF. The CDR3 bases are TGTGCCAGCAGAGGGGACAGGCCTAATCAGCCCCAGCATTTT.

The rearrangement joins TRBV10-3 to TRBJ1-1; 9 bases are a match to TRBD1. Germline V lookup: CDR1 ENHRY, CDR2 SYGVKD. The junction had 13 bases not matched to a gene; V was cut back by 7 bases and J by 1 base. This CDR3 spans 17 amino acids. This chain's CDR3 is CAITPGQGIKENTEAFF. DNA for the CDR3: TGTGCCATCACCCCGGGACAGGGTATCAAGGAGAACACTGAAGCTTTCTTT.

The chain combines TRBV14 with TRBJ1-1, with unresolved D. This CDR3 is built from 15 residues. The germline V gene has CDR1 SGHDN and CDR2 FVKESK. Trimming left V 4 bases short and J 4 bases short, with 16 bases between. The CDR3 spells CASSPQAITSTEAFF. DNA for the CDR3: TGTGCCAGCAGCCCCCAAGCCATAACGAGCACTGAAGCTTTCTTT.

The gene calls are TRBV7-2 and TRBJ1-2; 9 nucleotides agree with TRBD1. The CDR3 sequence is 13 residues long. V shed 5 bases, J shed 9 bases, and the junction held 7 bases outside the gene matches. CDR1 is SGHTA and CDR2 is FQGNSA in the germline V gene. CDR3 nucleotide sequence: TGTGCCAGCAGCCTCGGGACAGGGCGTAGCTACACCTTC. Translating it yields CASSLGTGRSYTF.

J is TRBJ2-5 and V is TRBV28; TRBD1 agrees at 8 bases. The CDR3 has 15 residues. Unmatched junction bases numbered 5, after V lost 5 bases and J lost 0 bases. CDR1 is MDHEN and CDR2 is SYDVKM in the germline V gene. CDR3 DNA sequence: TGTGCCAGCAGTAAGGCCAGGGGGCACCAAGAGACCCAGTACTTC. Its protein product is CASSKARGHQETQYF.

This clone was seen only once. The rearrangement links TRBV6-6 to TRBJ1-3, with a weak D call TRBD1 (5 bases). Trimming removed 7 bases at V and 3 bases at J, with 13 bases between. This CDR3 comprises 14 residues. Per germline, CDR1 MNHNY and CDR2 SVGAGI (reference sequence). CDR3 sequence: CASTPLGGGNTIYF. Here the CDR3 DNA reads TGTGCCAGCACCCCCCTGGGGGGTGGAAACACCATATATTTT.